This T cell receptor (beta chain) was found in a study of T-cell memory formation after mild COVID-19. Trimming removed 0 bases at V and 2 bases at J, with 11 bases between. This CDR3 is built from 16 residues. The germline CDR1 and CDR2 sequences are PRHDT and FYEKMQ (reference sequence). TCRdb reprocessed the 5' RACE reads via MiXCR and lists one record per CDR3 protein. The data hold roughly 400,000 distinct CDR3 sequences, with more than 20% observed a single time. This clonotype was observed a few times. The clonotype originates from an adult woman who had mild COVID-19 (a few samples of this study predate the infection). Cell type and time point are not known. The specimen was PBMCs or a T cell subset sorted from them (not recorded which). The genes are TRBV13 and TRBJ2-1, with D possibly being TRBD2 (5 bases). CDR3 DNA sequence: TGTGCCAGCAGCTTAGGGGAGGCTAGCCCCTACAATGAGCAGTTCTTC. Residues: CASSLGEASPYNEQFF.